The rows below give T cell receptor beta chains drawn from one sample of a study of OX40 agonist ivuxolimab in advanced cancers. Produced via immunoSEQ multiplex PCR; TCRdb's table is partial and in-frame only. Among about 48,000 clones listed, approximately 85% were seen once. This specimen was CD4+ or CD8+ T cells sorted from blood, taken in a trial of the OX40 agonist ivuxolimab. These receptor sequences come from an adult with an advanced solid tumor such as melanoma, head and neck, liver or kidney cancer. Both conserved end residues are part of each CDR3. Each record gives: clone size, V gene, J gene, CDR3 protein. Not every row has a clone size; where given, it reads once, few, many or a size class.

>once|TRBV7-2|TRBJ1-4
CASSLVSGPGEKLFF
>.|TRBV4-2|TRBJ2-1
CASSPGASGYNEQFF
>.|TRBV18|TRBJ1-4
CASSLKPAETNEKLFF
>.|TRBV15|TRBJ2-3
CATSRDMGLAGGDTQYF
>.|TRBV28|TRBJ1-1
CASIPRKNTEAFF
>.|TRBV27|TRBJ2-7
CASSSTRLRYPSSYEQYF
>.|TRBV4-2|TRBJ2-6
CASSQAPGANVLTF
>.|TRBV28|TRBJ1-4
CASSLNRVEKLFF
>.|TRBV7-2|TRBJ1-2
CASSLSTGGNGYTF
>.|TRBV12-5|TRBJ2-7
CASGLVSSDEQYF
>.|TRBV10-3|TRBJ1-5
CATTGQLNQPQHF
>.|TRBV5-1|TRBJ1-1
CASSLMTVNTEAFF
>.|TRBV2|TRBJ2-7
CASRAEVESSYEQYF
>.|TRBV19|TRBJ1-3
CASNQGISGNTIYF
>.|TRBV5-4|TRBJ2-2
CASSLRQTYTGELFF
>.|TRBV9|TRBJ2-5
CASGDPRAETQYF
>.|TRBV4-3|TRBJ1-6
CASSQEESSFSYNSPLHF
>.|TRBV15|TRBJ2-5
CATSRSGTSGGETQYF
>.|TRBV6-6|TRBJ2-7
CASSYQRSYEQYF
>.|TRBV5-6|TRBJ2-7
CASSTDSYEQYF
>.|TRBV29-1|TRBJ1-2
CSVEAGDGYTF
>.|TRBV11-1|TRBJ2-2
CASSLVRSTGELFF
>.|TRBV14|TRBJ1-1
CASIPLGGLNTEAFF
>once|TRBV18|TRBJ2-7
CASSPGAGSDLEQYF
>.|TRBV18|TRBJ2-5
CASSPQAGGETQYF
>.|TRBV5-1|TRBJ2-3
CASSLSGGSDTQYF
>.|TRBV7-3|TRBJ1-5
CASSFSGGTNQPQHF